This TCR beta chain was sequenced during a study of PD-1 blockade in classical Hodgkin lymphoma. As for the study in general: Every 2 weeks, patients got 3 mg/kg intravenous nivolumab. Study conclusions and caveats: Initiation of nivolumab under 1 year after ASCT led to exclusion of patients. Relapsed/refractory patients reportedly had the lowest baseline TCR diversity, below newly diagnosed patients, who were below healthy donors.

The table came from immunoSEQ multiplex PCR; TCRdb's copy has only in-frame clones and leaves some out. The sample consists of 4,000 or so clones, over 60% of them appearing once. On this clone: The antigen remains unidentified.

The time point here: cycle 4 day 1 (C4D1), after 6 weeks of nivolumab. All trial patients relapsed after autologous stem cell transplantation. By magnetic negative selection, CD8+ T cells were isolated from the thawed PBMCs. Each best response was a complete response, a partial response or progressive disease. V was trimmed by 6 bases and J by 8 bases, leaving 16 bases between them. The CDR3 is 13 amino acids. The germline V gene has CDR1 MDHEN and CDR2 SYDVKM. This chain links TRBV28 with TRBJ1-2; D is perhaps TRBD1 (5 bases). The material was CD8+ T cells from blood, obtained before the fourth cycle of nivolumab. The sequence came from a human donor with classical Hodgkin lymphoma. DNA for the CDR3: TGTGCCAGCAGCCGCCGGGACCTAAGGGGCTACACCTTC. Translated: CASSRRDLRGYTF.